This TCR beta chain was captured in a study of blood T cell repertoires in COVID-19. Study at large: The study drew acute and convalescent COVID-19 samples from the United States, Italy and Spain.

Original analysis: Amplification of reference gene primers was used by the study to estimate nucleated cell counts. Sequenced by immunoSEQ multiplex PCR; TCRdb stores in-frame clones only, minus some. Clonal size and the V and J genes are those of that table, whereas D and trimming came from the DNA. The data show about 210,000 clones, over 75% seen once. Clinical history as reported by participants underpinned cohort assignment. Germline-derived CDR1 and CDR2 are KGHSH and LQKENI. This CDR3 region has 13 residues. V shed 3 bases, J shed 4 bases, and the junction held 1 base outside the gene matches. This TCR derives from a man aged 40-49 years who had recovered from COVID-19. The specimen sequenced was PBMCs or T cells enriched from blood (not recorded which). The chain uses TRBV18 and TRBJ2-3; 7 nucleotides align to TRBD2. DNA for the CDR3: TGTGCCAGCTCACCTACTAGCGCAGATACGCAGTATTTT. This encodes CASSPTSADTQYF.